This TCR beta chain was identified during a study of human T cells and chemical hapten exposure. Across the study: From small differences in pooled library volume came most of the variation in per-sample TCR yields. Study findings and constraints: TCRs exceeding a frequency of 1 in 1000 stayed unchanged under DPC sensitization.

TCRdb passed the RACE reads through MiXCR, listing each CDR3 protein once. The sample gives around 300,000 distinct CDR3 sequences, about 5.4% of which show up once; about 8.7% is in the top ten. As for time point: pre-sensitization, week 0. Sample treatment: therapeutic diphenylcyclopropenone sensitization with weekly scalp DPC. V gave up 5 bases and J gave up 3 bases, with 16 bases separating them. Per germline, CDR1 MNHEY and CDR2 SMNVEV (reference sequence). The CDR3 length is 15 residues. As regards this clonotype: Its antigen remains unknown.

The TCR was taken from a woman aged 18-35 years with alopecia areata. Some clones in this sample may be carry-over from other donors' samples. The chain couples TRBV27 to TRBJ1-1, with a weak D call TRBD1 (5 bases). The specimen comprised whole blood, sampled in connection with sensitization to the hapten diphenylcyclopropenone (DPC). Here the CDR3 DNA reads TGTGCCAGCAGTCCCTTAGGGACGGGAGACACTGAAGCTTTCTTT. It specifies CASSPLGTGDTEAFF.